The rows below give T cell receptor beta chains drawn from one sample of a study of T cell changes during pregnancy in multiple sclerosis. Assay used: immunoSEQ multiplex PCR; TCRdb lists only in-frame clones, some missing. This repertoire shows some 97,000 clones, more than 90% found once; its top ten account for about 1.3%. The sample here was peripheral blood, taken in the second trimester of pregnancy. The source is a female donor with multiple sclerosis, enrolled in a pregnancy study. CDR3s include the opening cysteine and the closing phenylalanine or tryptophan. Fields, in order: D gene, V gene, clone size, J gene, CDR3 DNA, CDR3 protein. A D gene is named only where the DNA matches it firmly. Clone size is given for some rows only: seen once, a few or many times, or a class if the clone is expanded.

NA	TRBV19	NA	TRBJ1-2	TGTGCCCGCCATCCCAGGGAACGGCGAGACTATGGCTACACCTTC	CARHPRERRDYGYTF
TRBD2	TRBV6-5	NA	TRBJ2-7	TGTGCCAGCAGAACTCGCGGGGGTACCTACGAGCAGTACTTC	CASRTRGGTYEQYF
NA	TRBV7-6	NA	TRBJ2-5	TGTGCCAGCAGCCTCCCCCAGGAGACCCAGTACTTC	CASSLPQETQYF
TRBD2	TRBV9	NA	TRBJ2-4	TGTGCCAGCAGCGCTAGCGGGGGGGGATTCAGCATTCAGTACTTC	CASSASGGGFSIQYF
NA	TRBV19	NA	TRBJ1-5	TGTGCCAGCGGGACTTCCCCGAATCAGCCCCAGCATTTT	CASGTSPNQPQHF
TRBD2	TRBV10-2	once	TRBJ2-1	TGCGCCAGCAGTATACTTACCGGGACTAGCGGGAGTGATGAGCAGTTCTTC	CASSILTGTSGSDEQFF
NA	TRBV4-1	NA	TRBJ2-5	TGCGCCAGCAGCCAAGATAGGGGAGAGACCCAGTACTTC	CASSQDRGETQYF
TRBD1	TRBV6-1	NA	TRBJ1-4	TGTGCCAGCAGTGAAGGATTGGGACAGGCTAATGAAAAACTGTTTTTT	CASSEGLGQANEKLFF
NA	TRBV6-5	NA	TRBJ2-7	TGTGCCAGCAGTCGCTTCAGGGGAGAGCAGTACTTC	CASSRFRGEQYF
NA	TRBV9	NA	TRBJ2-2	TGTGCCAGCAGCGTAGATAGGGGGACACTGCACACCGGGGAGCTGTTTTTT	CASSVDRGTLHTGELFF
NA	TRBV19	NA	TRBJ1-2	TGTGCCAGTAGTATTACAGGGCTGGCTGAGAGTGGCTACACCTTC	CASSITGLAESGYTF
NA	TRBV19	NA	TRBJ1-2	TGTGCCAGTAGTATGGGCACTCTGATTGAGTATGGCTACACCTTC	CASSMGTLIEYGYTF
NA	TRBV28	NA	TRBJ1-3	TGTGCCAGCAGTCCTACAGACTCTGGAAACACCATATATTTT	CASSPTDSGNTIYF
TRBD1	TRBV29-1	once	TRBJ1-5	TGCAGCGTTAGACAGGGCCAATATAGCAATCAGCCCCAGCATTTT	CSVRQGQYSNQPQHF
NA	TRBV9	few	TRBJ1-4	TGTGCCAGCAGCGTCGGATCCCCGAGGGAAAAACTGTTTTTT	CASSVGSPREKLFF
NA	TRBV18	NA	TRBJ2-3	TGTGCCAGCTCACGAGACATCCGAGATACGCAGTATTTT	CASSRDIRDTQYF
NA	TRBV5-4	NA	TRBJ1-2	TGTGCCAGCAGCTTGTTGGGTCAGACATATCCCTATGGCTACACCTTC	CASSLLGQTYPYGYTF
NA	TRBV4-1	NA	TRBJ1-2	TGCGCCAGCAGCCAAGATTGGGGAGCTCTCCGTGCCTCCATTAACTATGGCTACACCTTC	CASSQDWGALRASINYGYTF
NA	TRBV30	few	TRBJ1-3	TGCGGACACCTCTCTGGAAACACCATATATTTT	CGHLSGNTIYF
NA	TRBV2	NA	TRBJ2-4	TGTGCCAGCAGGGTTAGCGGTGCCAAAAACATTCAGTACTTC	CASRVSGAKNIQYF
NA	TRBV21-1	NA	TRBJ2-3	TGTGCCAGCCTCGACCCGGGACAGACCACAGATACGCAGTATTTT	CASLDPGQTTDTQYF
NA	TRBV5-6	once	TRBJ2-3	TGTGCCAGCAGCTTTCGTACGGGTTGGACAGATACGCAGTATTTT	CASSFRTGWTDTQYF
NA	TRBV29-1	NA	TRBJ2-3	TGCAGCGTTATTAGCGGATCAAGGGTCTCGGATTTT	CSVISGSRVSDF
TRBD2	TRBV13	NA	TRBJ2-1	TGTGCCAGCAGCTTAGAGGGGCGGGGGGCCTACAATGAGCAGTTCTTC	CASSLEGRGAYNEQFF
NA	TRBV7-9	NA	TRBJ2-3	TGTGCCAGCAGCAAACCCGGACAGAGCATAGATACGCAGTATTTT	CASSKPGQSIDTQYF
TRBD1	TRBV28	NA	TRBJ1-4	TGTGCCAGCAGTTTCACCCGGACAGGTGAAAAACTGTTTTTT	CASSFTRTGEKLFF
NA	TRBV5-1	few	TRBJ1-1	TGCGCCAGCAGCTTGTGGCCCACCGTGGACACTGAAGCTTTCTTT	CASSLWPTVDTEAFF
NA	TRBV19	NA	TRBJ2-3	TGTGCCAGTAGTATAGAACGAGCGGGTACGCAGTATTTT	CASSIERAGTQYF
TRBD1	TRBV27	NA	TRBJ2-3	TGTGCCAGCAGTCAGAGGACAGGGTCGAGGAGCACAGATACGCAGTATTTT	CASSQRTGSRSTDTQYF
NA	TRBV29-1	NA	TRBJ2-1	TGCAGCGTTGTATCGGGGTTTGAGCAGTTCTTC	CSVVSGFEQFF
TRBD1	TRBV2	once	TRBJ2-7	TGTGCCAGCAGTCTGGGACAGAACTACGAGCAGTACTTC	CASSLGQNYEQYF
TRBD1	TRBV27	NA	TRBJ1-2	TGTGCCAGCAGTGGGGACAGCTACTATGGCTACACCTTC	CASSGDSYYGYTF
TRBD1	TRBV30	NA	TRBJ2-7	TGTGCCTGGAGCAGAGGACAGGGAAGGCTTACCGAGCAGTACTTC	CAWSRGQGRLTEQYF
NA	TRBV5-1	NA	TRBJ2-2	TGCGCCAGCAGCTTGGAGTGGGGCGGGAACACCGGGGAGCTGTTTTTT	CASSLEWGGNTGELFF
TRBD2	TRBV6-1	NA	TRBJ2-7	TGTGCCAGCAGTGAAGCGCAACTAGCGGGTTCCTACGAGCAGTACTTC	CASSEAQLAGSYEQYF
NA	TRBV18	NA	TRBJ2-7	TGTGCCAGCGCCCAGGGCCGCTCCTACGAGCAGTACTTC	CASAQGRSYEQYF
NA	TRBV30	NA	TRBJ2-3	TGTGCCTGGAGACTGGTCACAGATACGCAGTATTTT	CAWRLVTDTQYF
NA	TRBV12-5	NA	TRBJ1-1	TGTGCTAGTGGTTTAGGACAGGAAGCTTTCTTT	CASGLGQEAFF
TRBD1	TRBV18	NA	TRBJ1-1	TGTGCCAGCTCACCGGCAGGGGGCACTATTCAGAACACTGAAGCTTTCTTT	CASSPAGGTIQNTEAFF
NA	TRBV28	NA	TRBJ1-4	TGTGCCAGCAGTTCCCAGACGACAGGCCATAATGAAAAACTGTTTTTT	CASSSQTTGHNEKLFF
NA	TRBV30	NA	TRBJ1-3	TGTGCCTGGGGTGGACTCTCTGGAAACACCATATATTTT	CAWGGLSGNTIYF
TRBD1	TRBV2	NA	TRBJ1-2	TGTGCCAGCAGTGACGGGACAGGGGGCGCCGACTATGGCTACACCTTC	CASSDGTGGADYGYTF
NA	TRBV6-5	NA	TRBJ2-7	TGTGCCAGCAGTGCCGGCCGACAGACCCACGAGCAGTACTTC	CASSAGRQTHEQYF
NA	TRBV25-1	NA	TRBJ1-4	TGTGCCAGCAGTGAAAGGGGTGTAGCTAATGAAAAACTGTTTTTT	CASSERGVANEKLFF
TRBD2	TRBV28	NA	TRBJ2-7	TGTGCCAGCAACGCGGGAGTAAAGCACGAGCAGTACTTC	CASNAGVKHEQYF
TRBD1	TRBV7-3	NA	TRBJ2-1	TGTGCCAGCAGCTTAAAAGGGGGCGCGAATAATGAGCAGTTCTTC	CASSLKGGANNEQFF
TRBD2	TRBV5-1	once	TRBJ2-1	TGCGCCAGCAGCTGGGGCCGTAGGGAGCGGGGGGGCCGGAGCTCCTACAATGAGCAGTTCTTC	CASSWGRRERGGRSSYNEQFF
NA	TRBV29-1	NA	TRBJ2-5	TGCAGCGTTGGCAGTCAAGAGACCCAGTACTTC	CSVGSQETQYF
TRBD2	TRBV7-3	NA	TRBJ2-7	TGTGCCAGCAGCTTGACTAGCGGGACCGAGCAGTACTTC	CASSLTSGTEQYF
NA	TRBV19	NA	TRBJ1-1	TGTGCCAGTAGTAATGTCGTTGAAGCTTTCTTT	CASSNVVEAFF
TRBD2	TRBV28	few	TRBJ2-3	TGTGCCAGCAGGGATGGGACTAGCGGGATTTCGGATACGCAGTATTTT	CASRDGTSGISDTQYF
NA	TRBV6-5	NA	TRBJ1-5	TGTGCCAGCAGCTCCCGTGGGCATCAGCCCCAGCATTTT	CASSSRGHQPQHF
TRBD1	TRBV5-1	NA	TRBJ1-1	TGCGCCAGCAGCTTGGCCCAGGGGGGAGGCACTGAAGCTTTCTTT	CASSLAQGGGTEAFF
TRBD2	TRBV6-1	NA	TRBJ2-2	TGTGCCAGCAGTGATCCCCACCCTAGCGGGAGGGCCGGCGGGGAGCTGTTTTTT	CASSDPHPSGRAGGELFF
NA	TRBV27	NA	TRBJ1-2	TGTGCCAGCAGTTTGACAGGCGTAAGGGATGTCTATGGCTACACCTTC	CASSLTGVRDVYGYTF